The 15 T cell receptor beta chains given below trace back to one sample, sequenced in a study of OX40 agonist ivuxolimab in advanced cancers. Data came from immunoSEQ multiplex PCR; TCRdb stores just in-frame clones and leaves some out. The sample has 53,000 or so clones; roughly 79% are singletons. The sequenced sample was CD4+ or CD8+ T cells sorted from blood, obtained in a trial of the OX40 agonist ivuxolimab. The receptor set was obtained from an adult with an advanced solid tumor such as melanoma, head and neck, liver or kidney cancer.

The chain carries TRBV7-9 and TRBJ1-4; possibly TRBD1 for D (5 bases). The CDR3 sequence is 13 residues long. Looked up from germline, CDR1 is SEHNR and CDR2 is FQNEAQ (reference sequence). Trimming removed 8 bases at V and 2 bases at J, with 9 bases between. This chain's CDR3 is CASLEGTNEKLFF. CDR3 bases: TGTGCCAGCTTGGAGGGGACTAATGAAAAACTGTTTTTT.

J is TRBJ2-3 and V is TRBV7-3; D is ambiguous. Trimming removed 5 bases from V and 6 bases from J, with 12 bases in between. Germline V gene data show CDR1 as SGHTA and CDR2 as FQGTGA. This CDR3 has 13 amino acids. CDR3 in DNA: TGTGCCAGCAGCCCCTGGGAATCCGATACGCAGTATTTT. Protein sequence: CASSPWESDTQYF.

The genes are TRBV7-6 and TRBJ1-6, with 7 bases aligning to TRBD1. J gave up 5 bases and V 3 bases, and 7 bases lay outside the gene matches. The CDR3 length is 16 residues. In germline, CDR1 is SGHVS, CDR2 FNYEAQ. The chain's CDR3 is CASSFAGQIHNSPLHF. Here the CDR3 DNA reads TGTGCCAGCAGCTTCGCGGGACAGATTCATAATTCACCCCTCCACTTT. Full variable domain (rest looked up from reference TRBV7-6 and TRBJ1-6): GAGVSQSPRYKVTKRGQDVALRCDPISGHVSLYWYRQALGQGPEFLTYFNYEAQQDKSGLPNDRFSAERPEGSISTLTIQRTEQRDSAMYRCASSFAGQIHNSPLHFGNGTRLTVT.

The chain combines TRBV18 with TRBJ1-5, with D possibly TRBD1 on 5 matching bases. V shed 4 bases and J shed 1 base, with 5 bases lying between them. The CDR3 has 13 residues. Germline-derived CDR1 and CDR2 are KGHSH and LQKENI. The CDR3 reads CASSQGSNQPQHF. In nucleotides, the CDR3 is TGTGCCAGCTCACAGGGGAGCAATCAGCCCCAGCATTTT. Using reference TRBV18 and TRBJ1-5 for the parts outside the CDR3, the full variable domain is NAGVMQNPRHLVRRRGQEARLRCSPMKGHSHVYWYRQLPEEGLKFMVYLQKENIIDESGMPKERFSAEFPKEGPSILRIQQVVRGDSAAYFCASSQGSNQPQHFGDGTRLSIL.

The gene calls are TRBV5-5 and TRBJ1-5; perhaps TRBD1 as D (6 bases). CDR3 length: 15 amino acids. V lost 5 bases to trimming and J lost 7 bases, with 19 bases between them. Germline lookup yields CDR1 SGHKS and CDR2 YYEKEE (reference sequence). CDR3 sequence (DNA): TGTGCCAGCAGTCCCGGGACAAGGCCTCCACAGCCCCAGCATTTT. Its translation is CASSPGTRPPQPQHF. Variable domain in full (rest from reference TRBV5-5 and TRBJ1-5): DAGVTQSPTHLIKTRGQQVTLRCSPISGHKSVSWYQQVLGQGPQFIFQYYEKEERGRGNFPDRFSARQFPNYSSELNVNALLLGDSALYLCASSPGTRPPQPQHFGDGTRLSIL.

This clone was seen more than once but under ten times. This chain links TRBV30 with TRBJ1-6; 7 bases line up with TRBD1. V shed 1 base, J shed 5 bases, and the junction held 2 bases outside the gene matches. This CDR3 contains 14 residues. From germline, CDR1 is GTSNPN and CDR2 SVGIG (reference sequence). The CDR3: CAWSAGTDNSPLHF. CDR3 nucleotides: TGTGCCTGGAGTGCCGGGACAGATAATTCACCCCTCCACTTT. Using reference TRBV30 and TRBJ1-6 for the parts outside the CDR3, the full variable domain is SQTIHQWPATLVQPVGSPLSLECTVEGTSNPNLYWYRQAAGRGLQLLFYSVGIGQISSEVPQNLSASRPQDRQFILSSKKLLLSDSGFYLCAWSAGTDNSPLHFGNGTRLTVT.

The chain combines TRBV10-1 with TRBJ2-7; perhaps TRBD2 as D (6 bases). V gave up 0 bases and J gave up 3 bases, with 12 bases separating them. This CDR3 spans 15 amino acids. CDR1 and CDR2 (germline): WNHNN, SYGVQD (reference sequence). CDR3: CASSESNAGNYEQYF. The CDR3 region has the DNA TGCGCCAGCAGTGAGTCGAATGCGGGGAACTACGAGCAGTACTTC.

The chain has TRBV20-1 and TRBJ1-6; D is unresolved. Germline loops: CDR1 DFQATT, CDR2 SNEGSKA (reference sequence). Trimming stripped 3 bases from V and 6 bases from J, with 3 bases between. This CDR3 comprises 11 residues. In nucleotides, the CDR3 is TGCAGTGCTAGGAGTAATTCACCCCTCCACTTT. Residues: CSARSNSPLHF.

CDR3 sequence: CASSFDGDLYQPQHF. CDR3 bases: TGTGCCAGCAGTTTTGACGGGGACCTCTATCAGCCCCAGCATTTT. J is TRBJ1-5 and V is TRBV5-5; a possible D gene is TRBD1 (5 bases). Deletions cut 5 bases from V and 5 bases from J, with 17 bases between. The CDR3 runs to 15 residues. Germline V gene lookup returns CDR1 SGHKS and CDR2 YYEKEE (reference sequence).

The rearrangement links TRBV11-3 to TRBJ2-3, with D uncertain. From germline, CDR1 is SGHNT and CDR2 YENEEA. CDR3 length equals 14 residues. The V end lost 6 bases, the J end lost 6 bases, and 16 bases lay between the germline ends. DNA for the CDR3: TGTGCCAGCAGTCCGACTGGGTCGATGGATACGCAGTATTTT. Its protein product is CASSPTGSMDTQYF.

The chain carries TRBV18 and TRBJ1-1; D remains unclear. The V end was cut by 6 bases, the J end by 4 bases, with 18 bases between. The CDR3 is 15 residues long. Germline CDR1 is KGHSH and CDR2 is LQKENI. CDR3 loop: CASSPTPELGTEAFF. The CDR3, as DNA: TGTGCCAGCTCCCCGACCCCAGAGCTTGGCACTGAAGCTTTCTTT.

The chain recombines TRBV11-2 with TRBJ2-1, with TRBD2 identical over 13 bases. From germline, CDR1 is SGHAT and CDR2 FQNNGV. This CDR3 contains 17 residues. V was pared by 0 bases and J by 1 base, with 0 bases of the junction left unmatched. The CDR3 DNA is TGTGCCAGCAGCTTAGAGGGACTAGCGGGATCCTACAATGAGCAGTTCTTC. It is translated as CASSLEGLAGSYNEQFF.

This clone has a single count. The chain employs TRBV7-7 and TRBJ2-5, with 13 bases identical to TRBD2. CDR1 and CDR2 (germline): SSHAT, FNYEAQ (reference sequence). This CDR3 contains 16 residues. V lost 5 bases, J lost 4 bases, and 7 bases stayed unmatched. In DNA, the CDR3 is TGTGCCAGCAGCGCCCGACTAGCGGGGGGAGGAGAGACCCAGTACTTC. It yields the protein CASSARLAGGGETQYF.

This clone showed up just a few times. The rearrangement joins TRBV10-2 to TRBJ1-3; D gene ambiguous. V was trimmed by 3 bases and J by 0 bases, leaving 9 bases between them. The CDR3 has 15 residues. The V gene's germline CDR1 is WSHSY and CDR2 SAAADI. CDR3 bases: TGCGCCAGCAGTGACCACGGCCTCTCTGGAAACACCATATATTTT. Translation: CASSDHGLSGNTIYF.

J is TRBJ2-5 and V is TRBV18; 7 positions agree with TRBD1. CDR1 is KGHSH and CDR2 is LQKENI in the germline V gene. The CDR3 is made up of 13 amino acids. V shed 3 bases and J 7 bases; nucleotides not matched to a gene: 5. CDR3 loop: CASSPRGRGTQYF. CDR3 coding DNA: TGTGCCAGCTCACCGAGGGGGCGTGGGACCCAGTACTTC.